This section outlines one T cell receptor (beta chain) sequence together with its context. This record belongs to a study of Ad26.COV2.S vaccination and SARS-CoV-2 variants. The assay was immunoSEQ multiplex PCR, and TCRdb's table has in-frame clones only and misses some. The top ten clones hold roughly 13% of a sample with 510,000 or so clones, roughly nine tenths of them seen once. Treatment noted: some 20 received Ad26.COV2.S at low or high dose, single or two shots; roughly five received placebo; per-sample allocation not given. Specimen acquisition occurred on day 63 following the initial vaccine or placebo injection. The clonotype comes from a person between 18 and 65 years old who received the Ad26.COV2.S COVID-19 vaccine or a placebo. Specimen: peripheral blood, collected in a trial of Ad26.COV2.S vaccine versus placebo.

The CDR3, as DNA: TGTGCCAGCAGCCAGCTAGCGGGGGGACTAGCGGGAGATACGCAGTATTTT. Protein sequence: CASSQLAGGLAGDTQYF. The chain employs TRBV3-1 (or the pseudogene TRBV3-2) and TRBJ2-3; TRBD2 matches 12 bases. The CDR3 extends over 17 amino acids. The junction had 9 bases not matched to a gene; V was cut back by 3 bases and J by 5 bases. Germline V lookup: CDR1 LGHDT, CDR2 YNNKEL (reference sequence).